This T cell receptor (beta chain) was sequenced for a study of shared clonotypes between healthy human individuals. The table came from immunoSEQ multiplex PCR; TCRdb's copy has only in-frame clones and leaves some out. Here the sample spans 2 million to 3 million clones, roughly 93% being singletons. The sample consisted of naive CD4+ T cells from PBMCs. Subset: CD45RA+ positively selected. This TCR came from a man between 18 and 35 years old in good health. Some clones in this sample may be carry-over from other donors' samples.

The CDR3: CASSLVGLADYNEQFF. The CDR3 DNA reads as TGTGCCAGCAGCTTAGTCGGGCTAGCGGACTACAATGAGCAGTTCTTC. This rearrangement joins TRBV7-2 to TRBJ2-1, with 7 bases aligning to TRBD2. CDR3 length: 16 amino acids. J gave up 3 bases and V 1 base, and 6 bases lay outside the gene matches. Germline values: CDR1 SGHTA, CDR2 FQGNSA.